The clone carrying this T cell receptor beta chain was recorded at least ten times. Antigen: not known. Trimming removed 4 bases from V and 1 base from J, with 4 bases in between. The CDR3 spans 12 residues. The germline gives CDR1 MGHDK, CDR2 SYGVNS. These data belong to a study of T cell repertoires in cytomegalovirus infection. Study-wide points: People with CMV and the relevant HLA were identified by cumulative public TCR beta family frequency. CMV-specific TCR beta clonotypes restricted by HLA-C were the ones dominating the ex vivo response.

TCRdb ran MiXCR on the reads and lists one entry per CDR3 protein. The sample includes approximately 260,000 distinct CDR3 sequences, approximately 17% of them seen just once. This receptor was obtained from a human donor in good health (CMV status not recorded). Some clones in this sample may be carry-over from other donors' samples. This chain uses TRBV25-1 with TRBJ1-1; D not resolved. The sample was CD8+ T cells from PBMCs. The CDR3 region has the DNA TGTGCCAGCAGTGTGGCGAACACTGAAGCTTTCTTT. This translates into CASSVANTEAFF. Full variable domain (missing parts from reference TRBV25-1 and TRBJ1-1): EADIYQTPRYLVIGTGKKITLECSQTMGHDKMYWYQQDPGMELHLIHYSYGVNSTEKGDLSSESTVSRIRTEHFPLTLESARPSHTSQYLCASSVANTEAFFGQGTRLTVV.